These T cell receptor beta chains were read from a single sample in a study of blood T cell repertoires in COVID-19. Only in-frame clones appear in the TCRdb table, and some are missing; sequencing was by immunoSEQ multiplex PCR. This table has roughly 250,000 clones, 88% appearing once. Specimen: peripheral blood. The receptor set was obtained from a man between 60 and 75 years old who had recovered from COVID-19. Each CDR3 is given with its conserved first and last residue. The order of the fields is J gene, clone size, D gene, V gene, CDR3 DNA, CDR3 protein. The D gene is left open where the match is weak. The size field is filled for only some rows; it gives once, few, many or a size class.

j_gene: TRBJ2-5; abundance: few; d_gene: TRBD1; v_gene: TRBV9; CDR3nt: TGTGCCAGCAGTCAGGCTTTCACAGGGACAGGGGGCATAGGGGAGACCCAGTACTTC; CDR3aa: CASSQAFTGTGGIGETQYF
j_gene: TRBJ2-5; abundance: NA; d_gene: TRBD2; v_gene: TRBV24-1; CDR3nt: TGTGCCACCAGTGGTGACTGGCTAGCGGGGGGGAAAGAGACCCAGTACTTC; CDR3aa: CATSGDWLAGGKETQYF
j_gene: TRBJ1-4; abundance: NA; d_gene: NA; v_gene: TRBV29-1; CDR3nt: TGCAGCGCTCACAGGGATGAAAAACTGTTTTTT; CDR3aa: CSAHRDEKLFF
j_gene: TRBJ2-3; abundance: few; d_gene: TRBD1; v_gene: TRBV18; CDR3nt: TGTGCCAGCTCATCACGACAGGGGGCGAACACAGATACGCAGTATTTT; CDR3aa: CASSSRQGANTDTQYF
j_gene: TRBJ1-1; abundance: NA; d_gene: TRBD1; v_gene: TRBV19; CDR3nt: TGTGCCAGTACCCGACAGGGGCCCACCTCAACTAACACTGAAGCTTTCTTT; CDR3aa: CASTRQGPTSTNTEAFF
j_gene: TRBJ2-5; abundance: NA; d_gene: NA; v_gene: TRBV4-1; CDR3nt: TGCGCCAGCAGCCGAAACTTCGGGACTTTGGAGCAAGAGACCCAGTACTTC; CDR3aa: CASSRNFGTLEQETQYF
j_gene: TRBJ1-2; abundance: once; d_gene: TRBD1; v_gene: TRBV5-1; CDR3nt: TGCGCCAGCAGCCATTCCCCCAGACAGGGGCAGGCTAACTATGGCTACACCTTC; CDR3aa: CASSHSPRQGQANYGYTF
j_gene: TRBJ2-7; abundance: NA; d_gene: NA; v_gene: TRBV7-9; CDR3nt: TGTGCCAGCAGCTTAGGCGGCGGGTTGGGAGAGCAGTACTTC; CDR3aa: CASSLGGGLGEQYF
j_gene: TRBJ1-1; abundance: NA; d_gene: NA; v_gene: TRBV29-1; CDR3nt: TGCAGCGCCGTGGCTAGCGACACTGAAGCTTTCTTT; CDR3aa: CSAVASDTEAFF
j_gene: TRBJ1-3; abundance: NA; d_gene: NA; v_gene: TRBV19; CDR3nt: TGTGCCAGTAGTTCCATCGCAGCGACGGGAAACACCATATATTTT; CDR3aa: CASSSIAATGNTIYF
j_gene: TRBJ2-1; abundance: NA; d_gene: TRBD1; v_gene: TRBV7-3; CDR3nt: TGTGCCAGCAGCTCGCCAGCCGGGACAGGGGCGGAGCAGTTCTTC; CDR3aa: CASSSPAGTGAEQFF
j_gene: TRBJ1-1; abundance: once; d_gene: NA; v_gene: TRBV11-3; CDR3nt: TGTGCCAGCAGCGCCTCGGGGTCCGCCTTTGCTGAAGCTTTCTTT; CDR3aa: CASSASGSAFAEAFF
j_gene: TRBJ1-5; abundance: once; d_gene: TRBD1; v_gene: TRBV7-9; CDR3nt: TGTGCCAGCAGCTTAGAGACAGGGGGCGGCCAGCCCCAGCATTTT; CDR3aa: CASSLETGGGQPQHF
j_gene: TRBJ1-6; abundance: few; d_gene: NA; v_gene: TRBV7-8; CDR3nt: TGTGCCAGCAGCGACAATGGATTGAATTCACCCCTCCACTTT; CDR3aa: CASSDNGLNSPLHF
j_gene: TRBJ2-3; abundance: NA; d_gene: NA; v_gene: TRBV21-1; CDR3nt: TGTGCCAGCCCAACGAGGCTAGATACGCAGTATTTT; CDR3aa: CASPTRLDTQYF
j_gene: TRBJ1-5; abundance: NA; d_gene: NA; v_gene: TRBV18; CDR3nt: TGTGCCAGCTCACCACCCCCCGGAGACCATCATCAGCCCCAGCATTTT; CDR3aa: CASSPPPGDHHQPQHF
j_gene: TRBJ1-4; abundance: NA; d_gene: NA; v_gene: TRBV7-9; CDR3nt: TGTGCCAGCAGCCTCGGGGTCCATGAAAAACTGTTTTTT; CDR3aa: CASSLGVHEKLFF
j_gene: TRBJ1-4; abundance: NA; d_gene: NA; v_gene: TRBV5-6; CDR3nt: TGTGCCAGCAGCTTGGATCCGGGTCCCAGGGGAAAACTGTTTTTT; CDR3aa: CASSLDPGPRGKLFF
j_gene: TRBJ1-2; abundance: NA; d_gene: NA; v_gene: TRBV5-1; CDR3nt: TGCGCCAGCAGCTTGCTGGGGACTGAATATGGCTACACCTTC; CDR3aa: CASSLLGTEYGYTF
j_gene: TRBJ1-1; abundance: once; d_gene: TRBD1; v_gene: TRBV5-4; CDR3nt: TGTGCCAGCAGCTTGTTCCCGGGACAGATAAGGAGTGACACTGAAGCTTTCTTT; CDR3aa: CASSLFPGQIRSDTEAFF
j_gene: TRBJ2-3; abundance: NA; d_gene: NA; v_gene: TRBV9; CDR3nt: TGTGCCAGCAGCGTAGGGACACGTATGGGCACAGATACGCAGTATTTT; CDR3aa: CASSVGTRMGTDTQYF
j_gene: TRBJ2-3; abundance: NA; d_gene: NA; v_gene: TRBV6-5; CDR3nt: TGTGCCAGCAGTTACAAGTCAGGATTGAATACGCAGTATTTT; CDR3aa: CASSYKSGLNTQYF
j_gene: TRBJ1-1; abundance: NA; d_gene: NA; v_gene: TRBV11-2; CDR3nt: TGTGCCAGCAGCTCGACAGCTTGGGGGAGGGCTCCCGAAGCTTTCTTT; CDR3aa: CASSSTAWGRAPEAFF
j_gene: TRBJ2-5; abundance: NA; d_gene: NA; v_gene: TRBV5-4; CDR3nt: TGTGCCAGCAGCTTGGGGCTTTACCAAGAGACCCAGTACTTC; CDR3aa: CASSLGLYQETQYF
j_gene: TRBJ1-2; abundance: once; d_gene: NA; v_gene: TRBV14; CDR3nt: TGTGCCAGCAGCCAAGGGTCCCGACAATACTATGGCTACACCTTC; CDR3aa: CASSQGSRQYYGYTF
j_gene: TRBJ2-1; abundance: NA; d_gene: TRBD2; v_gene: TRBV10-3; CDR3nt: TGTGCCATCAGTGAGACCGGACTAGCGGAAAAAGAGCAGTTCTTC; CDR3aa: CAISETGLAEKEQFF
j_gene: TRBJ1-5; abundance: NA; d_gene: NA; v_gene: TRBV18; CDR3nt: TGTGCCAGCTCACTTTACAGGGCGGATCAGCCCCAGCATTTT; CDR3aa: CASSLYRADQPQHF
j_gene: TRBJ2-7; abundance: NA; d_gene: TRBD1; v_gene: TRBV5-4; CDR3nt: TGTGCCAGCAGCGGGGGACAGAACCCAGGCGGGCAGTACTTC; CDR3aa: CASSGGQNPGGQYF
j_gene: TRBJ2-7; abundance: few; d_gene: NA; v_gene: TRBV6-5; CDR3nt: TGTGCCAGCTCAGGGAACCCCTTCTACGAGCAGTACTTC; CDR3aa: CASSGNPFYEQYF
j_gene: TRBJ1-2; abundance: NA; d_gene: TRBD1; v_gene: TRBV7-2; CDR3nt: TGTGCCAGCAGCTTCTATAAGGACAGGAACTATGGCTACACCTTC; CDR3aa: CASSFYKDRNYGYTF
j_gene: TRBJ2-1; abundance: NA; d_gene: TRBD2; v_gene: TRBV6-1; CDR3nt: TGTGCCAGCAGTGGAGCTCTTCTTAGCGGGGGGCAGACTTCCTACAATGAGCAGTTCTTC; CDR3aa: CASSGALLSGGQTSYNEQFF
j_gene: TRBJ2-1; abundance: NA; d_gene: NA; v_gene: TRBV5-1; CDR3nt: TGCGCCAGCAGCTTAAATGCGGGGGCACAATACAATGAGCAGTTCTTC; CDR3aa: CASSLNAGAQYNEQFF
j_gene: TRBJ1-4; abundance: once; d_gene: NA; v_gene: TRBV4-2; CDR3nt: TGTGCCAGCAGCCAAGATGGGTCCGTGAGAGGGGAAAAACTGTTTTTT; CDR3aa: CASSQDGSVRGEKLFF
j_gene: TRBJ2-4; abundance: few; d_gene: NA; v_gene: TRBV11-3; CDR3nt: TGTGCCAGCAGCTTAGAGACCGCGATAGGCAGGGAAAACATTCAGTACTTC; CDR3aa: CASSLETAIGRENIQYF
j_gene: TRBJ2-2; abundance: NA; d_gene: NA; v_gene: TRBV7-7; CDR3nt: TGTGCTAGCAGCGGCGGGACCCCACATCCCGGGGAGCTGTTTTTT; CDR3aa: CASSGGTPHPGELFF
j_gene: TRBJ1-1; abundance: NA; d_gene: NA; v_gene: TRBV15; CDR3nt: TGTGCCACCAGCAGTCGGCGGGGTTTTGAACCTGAAGCTTTCTTT; CDR3aa: CATSSRRGFEPEAFF
j_gene: TRBJ2-2; abundance: few; d_gene: NA; v_gene: TRBV6-5; CDR3nt: TGTGCCAGCAGTAAACAGGGCAGGAACACCGGGGAGCTGTTTTTT; CDR3aa: CASSKQGRNTGELFF
j_gene: TRBJ1-2; abundance: NA; d_gene: NA; v_gene: TRBV12-3/TRBV12-4; CDR3nt: TGTGCCAGCAGTTTCCGGGGTCGAGGTGGCTACACCTTC; CDR3aa: CASSFRGRGGYTF
j_gene: TRBJ2-1; abundance: NA; d_gene: TRBD2; v_gene: TRBV24-1; CDR3nt: TGTGCCACCAGTGATCTACGTCTGAGCGGGGGGCGAAACAATGAGCAGTTCTTC; CDR3aa: CATSDLRLSGGRNNEQFF
j_gene: TRBJ2-3; abundance: NA; d_gene: NA; v_gene: TRBV5-8; CDR3nt: TGTGCCAGCAGCTTCTTGGATACGCAGTATTTT; CDR3aa: CASSFLDTQYF
j_gene: TRBJ2-7; abundance: once; d_gene: TRBD1; v_gene: TRBV29-1; CDR3nt: TGCAGCGGCCGACAGGGGGGCTCCTACGAGCAGTACTTC; CDR3aa: CSGRQGGSYEQYF
j_gene: TRBJ1-4; abundance: NA; d_gene: TRBD1; v_gene: TRBV5-6; CDR3nt: TGTGCCAGCAGCAGCACGCACAGGGGGCTCACTAATGAAAAACTGTTTTTT; CDR3aa: CASSSTHRGLTNEKLFF
j_gene: TRBJ2-7; abundance: few; d_gene: NA; v_gene: TRBV2; CDR3nt: TGTGCCAGCTACGCGCCCCTCAAATGGTACGAGCAGTACTTC; CDR3aa: CASYAPLKWYEQYF
j_gene: TRBJ1-2; abundance: NA; d_gene: TRBD1; v_gene: TRBV3-1/TRBV3-2; CDR3nt: TGTGCCAGCAGCCACAGGGACAGGGGTGGAGGCTACACCTTC; CDR3aa: CASSHRDRGGGYTF
j_gene: TRBJ1-3; abundance: NA; d_gene: TRBD1; v_gene: TRBV9; CDR3nt: TGTGCCAGCAGCGCCAGGGGGCTAACGGGAAACACCATATATTTT; CDR3aa: CASSARGLTGNTIYF
j_gene: TRBJ2-5; abundance: NA; d_gene: TRBD2; v_gene: TRBV7-2; CDR3nt: TGTGCCAGCAGCTCCCCGCGGACTAGCGGGGGGGCTGAGACCCAGTACTTC; CDR3aa: CASSSPRTSGGAETQYF
j_gene: TRBJ2-7; abundance: NA; d_gene: NA; v_gene: TRBV7-9; CDR3nt: TGTGCCAGCAGCTTAGACCGGGGGTACGAGCAGTACTTC; CDR3aa: CASSLDRGYEQYF
j_gene: TRBJ1-1; abundance: NA; d_gene: NA; v_gene: TRBV18; CDR3nt: TGTGCCAGCTCAGTAGACAGGTTGATCATGAACACTGAAGCTTTCTTT; CDR3aa: CASSVDRLIMNTEAFF
j_gene: TRBJ1-6; abundance: NA; d_gene: NA; v_gene: TRBV9; CDR3nt: TGTGCCAGCAGCCCGACATCAGGCTATAATTCACCCCTCCACTTT; CDR3aa: CASSPTSGYNSPLHF
j_gene: TRBJ2-1; abundance: once; d_gene: NA; v_gene: TRBV6-4; CDR3nt: TGTGCCAGCGGGACTGATTCCTACAATGAGCAGTTCTTC; CDR3aa: CASGTDSYNEQFF
j_gene: TRBJ1-1; abundance: NA; d_gene: NA; v_gene: TRBV5-1; CDR3nt: TGCGCCAGCAGCATAGACAGAGATGAAGCTTTCTTT; CDR3aa: CASSIDRDEAFF
j_gene: TRBJ2-5; abundance: NA; d_gene: NA; v_gene: TRBV7-8; CDR3nt: TGTGCCAGCAGCCACCGACAGGCGAAGATCCAAGAGACCCAGTACTTC; CDR3aa: CASSHRQAKIQETQYF
j_gene: TRBJ1-2; abundance: once; d_gene: NA; v_gene: TRBV20-1; CDR3nt: TGCAGTGCTAGTCTAGAAAGGGAGAAAGATGGCTACACCTTC; CDR3aa: CSASLEREKDGYTF